This TCR beta chain is drawn from a study of T cell changes during pregnancy in multiple sclerosis. The V gene's germline CDR1 is PRHDT and CDR2 FYEKMQ (reference sequence). V trimming: 4 bases; J trimming: 2 bases; junction bases outside the gene matches: 5. This CDR3 contains 14 residues. The method was immunoSEQ multiplex PCR; TCRdb's version includes in-frame clones alone and lacks a portion of them. The sample has 50,000 or so clones; about 90% are singletons. This chain links TRBV13 with TRBJ2-7; 7 nucleotides match TRBD1. The sequencing here drew on CD4+ T cells from peripheral blood mononuclear cells, taken after pregnancy. The origin of this receptor is a female donor with multiple sclerosis, enrolled in a pregnancy study. This CDR3 reads CASSSTGVTYEQYF. The CDR3 DNA reads as TGTGCCAGCAGCTCAACAGGGGTCACCTACGAGCAGTACTTC.